These 6 T cell receptor beta chains came from one sample sequenced in a study of neurological immune-mediated disorders. From the 5' RACE reads, TCRdb called clonotypes with MiXCR, one entry per CDR3 protein. Of tens of thousands of distinct CDR3 sequences listed, over 3.5% are singletons. The sequenced material came from PBMCs. The source is a woman in her forties or fifties with multiple sclerosis.

This clonotype was detected many times. The chain couples TRBV5-1 to TRBJ2-4, with D maybe TRBD2 (5 bases). The CDR3 covers 14 residues. Trimming pared 4 bases from V and 8 bases from J, leaving 16 bases between. Germline lookup yields CDR1 SGHRS and CDR2 YFSETQ. The CDR3 protein is CASSQGLSSHIQYF. Written as DNA, the CDR3 is TGCGCCAGCAGCCAAGGACTCTCCTCGCACATTCAGTACTTC.

This clonotype was recorded at least ten times. CDR3: CASSLGLAEGGEQYF. CDR3 nucleotides: TGCGCCAGCAGCTTGGGACTAGCGGAAGGGGGCGAGCAGTACTTC. V usage is TRBV5-1 and J usage is TRBJ2-7; 9 bases are a match to TRBD2. The CDR3 loop spans 15 amino acids. Germline V gives CDR1 SGHRS, CDR2 YFSETQ. The ends lost 0 bases at V and 6 bases at J; junction bases unmatched: 7. Full variable domain (missing parts from reference TRBV5-1 and TRBJ2-7): KAGVTQTPRYLIKTRGQQVTLSCSPISGHRSVSWYQQTPGQGLQFLFEYFSETQRNKGNFPGRFSGRQFSNSRSEMNVSTLELGDSALYLCASSLGLAEGGEQYFGPGTRLTVT.

In this sample, this clonotype turned up many times. This chain uses TRBV5-1 with TRBJ1-2; TRBD1 matches at 7 bases. The V and J ends lost 9 bases and 0 bases, in that order; junction bases with no gene match: 11. Germline CDR1 is SGHRS and CDR2 is YFSETQ. The CDR3 is 15 amino acids. CDR3 nucleotides: TGCGCCACCAAGGGACAGCAAGACTCTAACTATGGCTACACCTTC. This translates into CATKGQQDSNYGYTF.

This clonotype was recorded at least ten times. The chain carries TRBV20-1 and TRBJ2-2; D possibly corresponds to TRBD1 (6 bases). CDR1 and CDR2 from the germline V gene are DFQATT and SNEGSKA (reference sequence). The CDR3 is 16 amino acids. Trimming cost V 0 bases and J 0 bases, with 11 bases left between them. CDR3 loop: CSARDMGAANTGELFF. Here the CDR3 DNA reads TGCAGTGCTAGAGATATGGGGGCCGCGAACACCGGGGAGCTGTTTTTT.

This clonotype was found many times. The chain employs TRBV14 and TRBJ2-1, with 9 bases fitting TRBD1. With 2 bases clipped from V and 8 bases from J, the junction kept 10 bases outside the gene matches. In germline, CDR1 is SGHDN, CDR2 FVKESK. The CDR3 is made up of 16 amino acids. For the CDR3, the DNA is TGTGCCAGCAGCCAACCCGGTGTTGGGACAGGGTATGAGCAGTTCTTC. Amino acids: CASSQPGVGTGYEQFF.

In this sample, this clonotype turned up many times. The chain couples TRBV7-2 to TRBJ2-3; D ambiguous. CDR1 and CDR2 from the germline V gene are SGHTA and FQGNSA. The CDR3 is 15 amino acids. The V and J ends lost 5 bases and 4 bases respectively, with 16 bases between them. The DNA of the CDR3 is TGTGCCAGCAGCAAAAGTATGGGAAGCCCAGATACGCAGTATTTT. Translated: CASSKSMGSPDTQYF.